This passage covers 18 T cell receptor beta chains from one sample sequenced in a study of CXCR3-negative and CXCR3-positive naive CD8 T cells. TRB cDNA was prepared as libraries by UMI-labeled 5' RACE. TCRdb re-analyzed the 5' RACE reads; it lists each CDR3 protein once, without DNA. The sample table includes over 100,000 distinct CDR3 sequences. Sequences were obtained from naive CXCR3- CD8+ T cells from blood. Subset given: CD45RO-CCR7+CD27+CD95- naive CD8+ T cells lacking CXCR3 (TNR3-). These receptors came from a human donor in good health. Some clones in this sample may be carry-over from other donors' samples.

This rearrangement joins TRBV29-1 to TRBJ1-6. This CDR3 has 13 residues. Germline loops: CDR1 SQVTM, CDR2 ANQGSEA. The CDR3 sequence is CSVEEGNNSPLHF.

The chain is built from TRBV25-1 and TRBJ2-7. The germline gives CDR1 MGHDK, CDR2 SYGVNS. The CDR3 has 14 amino acids. The CDR3 loop is CASSLDLKSYEQYF.

The rearrangement links TRBV5-1 to TRBJ2-7; TCRdb selects TRBD1, and the lack of DNA leaves this call unchecked. The CDR3 has 16 residues. Germline CDR1 reads SGHRS; CDR2 reads YFSETQ. CDR3 residues: CASSAQKGGAVNEQYF.

V is TRBV4-1 and J is TRBJ1-5. Germline-derived CDR1 and CDR2 are MGHRA and YSYEKL. The CDR3 sequence is 18 residues long. CDR3 loop: CASSQVEHPKYSNQPQHF.

This chain uses TRBV6-5 with TRBJ2-1; the D call from TCRdb, TRBD1, cannot be confirmed without DNA. The length of the CDR3 is 16 residues. CDR1 and CDR2 (germline): MNHEY, SVGAGI. The chain's CDR3 is CASSYTGTGGGDEQFF.

This rearrangement joins TRBV27 to TRBJ2-1; TCRdb's D call of TRBD2 is untestable without DNA. This CDR3 spans 16 amino acids. Germline-derived CDR1 and CDR2 are MNHEY and SMNVEV (reference sequence). CDR3 in amino acids: CASSLWGAGDLYEQFF.

The gene calls are TRBV29-1 and TRBJ2-5; TCRdb lists TRBD1, though no DNA is available to test this call. This CDR3 comprises 12 residues. CDR1 SQVTM and CDR2 ANQGSEA come from the germline V gene. CDR3: CSGQGGVETQYF.

J is TRBJ2-7 and V is TRBV7-9; lacking DNA, the TRBD1 call made by TCRdb goes unchecked. The germline V gene has CDR1 SEHNR and CDR2 FQNEAQ (reference sequence). The CDR3 extends over 12 amino acids. CDR3 loop: CASSSGDYEQYF.

V usage is TRBV6-4 and J usage is TRBJ2-3; TCRdb gives TRBD1 as the D gene, but with no DNA this cannot be confirmed. The germline V gene encodes CDR1 MRHNA and CDR2 SNTAGT. This CDR3 has 16 amino acids. The chain's CDR3 is CASSDSPGPSTDTQYF.

The rearrangement joins TRBV29-1 to TRBJ2-3; TCRdb designates TRBD1, a call that cannot be tested without DNA. In germline, CDR1 is SQVTM, CDR2 ANQGSEA. This CDR3 contains 16 residues. The CDR3: CSPIIRGTFSTDTQYF.

The chain is built from TRBV7-9 and TRBJ2-1; there is no DNA to check the TCRdb D call of TRBD2. The CDR3 is made up of 20 amino acids. Germline CDR1 reads SEHNR; CDR2 reads FQNEAQ (reference sequence). CDR3 in amino acids: CASSPLGLAGGPFGRNEQFF.

The genes are TRBV29-1 and TRBJ2-7; there is no DNA to check the TCRdb D call of TRBD1. CDR3 length: 12 amino acids. Germline loops: CDR1 SQVTM, CDR2 ANQGSEA. CDR3: CSVESGGYEQYF.

V is TRBV14 and J is TRBJ2-7; the TRBD1 assignment by TCRdb is unverifiable without DNA. The CDR3 loop spans 15 amino acids. Per the germline V gene, CDR1 is SGHDN and CDR2 is FVKESK. The CDR3 here is CASSLLLRGPYEQYF.

The J gene is TRBJ2-1, the V gene TRBV9; TCRdb's assignment of TRBD2 cannot be checked, as there is no DNA. This CDR3 region has 15 residues. Germline V gene sequence: CDR1 SGDLS, CDR2 YYNGEE. The CDR3 sequence: CASSRGLAGGNEQFF.

The V gene is TRBV5-5, the J gene TRBJ2-6. The CDR3 loop spans 16 amino acids. Germline V lookup: CDR1 SGHKS, CDR2 YYEKEE (reference sequence). The CDR3 sequence is CASSGDDSSGANVLTF.

J is TRBJ2-7 and V is TRBV6-2 or TRBV6-3. The CDR3 consists of 11 residues. Germline CDR1 reads MNHEY; CDR2 reads SVGEGT. The CDR3 reads CASSSFSEQYF.

The genes are TRBV28 and TRBJ2-5; TCRdb picks TRBD1, but there is no DNA to check that call. This CDR3 has 16 residues. Germline-derived CDR1 and CDR2 are MDHEN and SYDVKM. The CDR3 reads CASSSGYRDIQETQYF.

This chain joins TRBV6-6 and TRBJ2-1. The CDR3 spans 13 residues. The germline V gene encodes CDR1 MNHNY and CDR2 SVGAGI (reference sequence). CDR3 protein: CASSSFTYNEQFF.